This paragraph covers one T cell receptor (beta chain) sequence. The data are from a study of blood T cell repertoires in COVID-19. The table came from immunoSEQ multiplex PCR; TCRdb's copy has only in-frame clones and leaves some out. The sample yields about 200,000 clones, about 85% seen once. What was sequenced was PBMCs or T cells enriched from blood (not recorded which). The clonotype originates from a man aged 35 to 55 who had recovered from COVID-19.

The CDR3 loop is CASRTGGARGYTF. The CDR3 DNA reads as TGTGCCAGCAGGACAGGGGGCGCGAGGGGCTACACCTTC. This chain connects TRBV28 to TRBJ1-2, with 10 bases lining up with TRBD1. The germline V gene encodes CDR1 MDHEN and CDR2 SYDVKM. CDR3 length: 13 residues. V shed 6 bases, J shed 8 bases, and the junction held 6 bases outside the gene matches.